Detailed here is one TCR beta chain. The antigen remains undetermined. The CDR3 has 16 residues. V lost 5 bases, J lost 5 bases, and 10 bases stayed unmatched. CDR1 SGHAT and CDR2 FQNNGV come from the germline V gene. The data are from a study of shared clonotypes between healthy human individuals. Study-wide results and limits: For naive CD4 cells, roughly 5.5% of clonotypes were shared across a few donors. A generally larger estimated richness was seen in naive subsets than in memory subsets.

TCRdb's copy holds only in-frame clones and misses some; the assay was immunoSEQ multiplex PCR. The data hold about 2.4 million clones, with roughly 93% observed a single time. The chain carries TRBV11-2 and TRBJ2-1; 9 bases match TRBD2. The sequencing input was naive CD4+ T cells from PBMCs. Specified subset: CD45RA+ positively selected. The clonotype comes from a man aged 18 to 30 in good health. Some clones in this sample may be carry-over from other donors' samples. DNA for the CDR3: TGTGCCAGCAGCCCCACGGGACTAGCCGTCAACAATGAGCAGTTCTTC. Amino acid sequence: CASSPTGLAVNNEQFF.